The 11 T cell receptor beta chains reported below all come from one sample, sequenced in a study of low-dose radiotherapy and immunotherapy resistance in tumors. Covering alpha and beta chains, TRAV- and TRBV-specific primers were used for the first-strand cDNA. TCR amplification involved about 20 PCR cycles with a constant-region primer and V-primer adapter. MiXCR was run by TCRdb on the reads, yielding one entry per CDR3 protein. Of roughly 40,000 distinct CDR3 sequences detected, 20% to 25% appear once; the ten largest clones hold about 9.4%. Sample time point: after trial treatment. Treatment here: LDRT plus nivolumab, ipilimumab, low-dose cyclophosphamide and aspirin (RACIN trial). Here the sequenced sample was PBMCs, taken after low-dose radiotherapy plus immunotherapy. The origin of the receptors is a male donor with prostate cancer.

The table lists this clonotype with a few counts. The chain employs TRBV5-1 and TRBJ2-7; 8 bases agree with TRBD1. CDR3 length: 12 amino acids. Germline values: CDR1 SGHRS, CDR2 YFSETQ. Trimming removed 3 bases from V and 6 bases from J; junction bases left unmatched: 2. The CDR3 sequence is CASSSGQGEQYF. DNA of the CDR3: TGCGCCAGCAGCTCCGGACAGGGCGAGCAGTACTTC.

This clonotype came up many times. CDR3 coding DNA: TGTGCCAGCAGTTTGGGAGGACTGACAGATACGCAGTATTTT. This sequence encodes CASSLGGLTDTQYF. V is TRBV12-3 or TRBV12-4 and J is TRBJ2-3, with D maybe TRBD2 (6 bases). Trimming removed 3 bases at V and 3 bases at J, with 10 bases between. This CDR3 has 14 residues.

Concerning this clonotype itself: A read error may produce the germline difference seen at one junction end. The V call is TRBV2, the J call TRBJ1-2, with D perhaps TRBD1 (5 bases). The CDR3 spans 12 residues. The germline V gene encodes CDR1 SNHLY and CDR2 FYNNEI. CDR3 nucleotide sequence: TGTGCCAGCAGTAGCACAGGCTATGGCCACACCTTC. This codes for CASSSTGYGHTF.

This clonotype was counted once. The chain carries TRBV5-4 and TRBJ2-1; D is unclear. The CDR3 totals 13 residues. V was clipped by 0 bases and J by 6 bases, with 7 bases between them. Germline V gives CDR1 SGHNT, CDR2 YYREEE (reference sequence). This CDR3 reads CASSLAGPNEQFF. DNA of the CDR3: TGTGCCAGCAGCTTGGCCGGGCCCAATGAGCAGTTCTTC. Using reference TRBV5-4 and TRBJ2-1 for the parts outside the CDR3, the full variable domain is ETGVTQSPTHLIKTRGQQVTLRCSSQSGHNTVSWYQQALGQGPQFIFQYYREEENGRGNFPPRFSGLQFPNYSSELNVNALELDDSALYLCASSLAGPNEQFFGPGTRLTVL.

This clonotype was counted many times. The chain recombines TRBV10-3 with TRBJ2-7, with D possibly called TRBD1 or TRBD2 (7 bases each). Germline assignment: CDR1 ENHRY and CDR2 SYGVKD. The CDR3 runs 14 residues. Trimming stripped 6 bases from V and 3 bases from J, with 15 bases between. The CDR3 reads CAIRGEGQNYEQYF. CDR3 DNA sequence: TGTGCCATCAGGGGGGAGGGACAGAACTACGAGCAGTACTTC.

On this clonotype itself: Since a much larger clone is just one base distant, this may be a read error. The chain combines TRBV27 with TRBJ1-1; the D gene is possibly TRBD1 (6 bases). CDR1 and CDR2 from the germline V gene are MNHEY and SMNVEV (reference sequence). The CDR3 is 16 amino acids. CDR3 DNA sequence: TGTGTCAGCAGTGGGGAGGGGGTGATAATGAACACTGAAGCTTTCTTT. Its protein product is CVSSGEGVIMNTEAFF.

In its sample, this clonotype was seen once. A single base is all that separates this from a far larger clone, so a read error is likely. This sequence joins TRBV11-1 and TRBJ2-5, with D unresolved. V lost 0 bases to trimming and J lost 11 bases, with 13 bases between them. This CDR3 region has 13 residues. The germline V gene encodes CDR1 SGHAT and CDR2 FQDESV (reference sequence). The CDR3 region is CASSLAQHNEQYF. CDR3 DNA sequence: TGTGCCAGCAGCTTAGCACAGCACAATGAGCAGTACTTC.

V and J are TRBV29-1 and TRBJ2-3, with 12 bases matching TRBD2. Germline lookup yields CDR1 SQVTM and CDR2 ANQGSEA. Unmatched junction bases numbered 3, after V lost 6 bases and J lost 2 bases. The length of the CDR3 is 14 residues. For the CDR3, the DNA is TGCAGCGTGCGGACTAGCGGGAACACAGATACGCAGTATTTT. It encodes CSVRTSGNTDTQYF.

This clonotype was counted ten times or more. V gene TRBV5-1 combines with J gene TRBJ2-7; 10 bases are shared with TRBD2. V lost 0 bases, J lost 6 bases, and 6 bases stayed unmatched. The CDR3 extends over 15 amino acids. Germline V gene sequence: CDR1 SGHRS, CDR2 YFSETQ. The DNA of the CDR3 is TGCGCCAGCAGCTTGGCGGCTAGCGGGAGTGGCGAGCAGTACTTC. Protein: CASSLAASGSGEQYF. The full variable domain, with the rest looked up from reference TRBV5-1 and TRBJ2-7, is KAGVTQTPRYLIKTRGQQVTLSCSPISGHRSVSWYQQTPGQGLQFLFEYFSETQRNKGNFPGRFSGRQFSNSRSEMNVSTLELGDSALYLCASSLAASGSGEQYFGPGTRLTVT.

This clonotype was observed many times. The rearrangement joins TRBV4-2 to TRBJ2-2; maybe TRBD1 (6 bases). CDR3 length: 13 residues. Looked up from germline, CDR1 is LGHNA and CDR2 is YNFKEQ. V was clipped by 3 bases and J by 6 bases, with 8 bases between them. Here the CDR3 DNA reads TGTGCCAGCAGCCATAGACAGGCCGGGGAGCTGTTTTTT. It yields the protein CASSHRQAGELFF.

This chain uses TRBV28 with TRBJ2-1; 11 bases are shared with TRBD1. Germline CDR1 MDHEN, CDR2 SYDVKM. The CDR3 consists of 22 residues. V was clipped by 5 bases and J by 6 bases; unmatched bases: 27. The CDR3 reads CASSPIIPGQGGERIVGNEQFF. As DNA, the CDR3 is TGTGCCAGCAGTCCCATTATACCGGGACAGGGGGGAGAGAGGATCGTCGGCAATGAGCAGTTCTTC.